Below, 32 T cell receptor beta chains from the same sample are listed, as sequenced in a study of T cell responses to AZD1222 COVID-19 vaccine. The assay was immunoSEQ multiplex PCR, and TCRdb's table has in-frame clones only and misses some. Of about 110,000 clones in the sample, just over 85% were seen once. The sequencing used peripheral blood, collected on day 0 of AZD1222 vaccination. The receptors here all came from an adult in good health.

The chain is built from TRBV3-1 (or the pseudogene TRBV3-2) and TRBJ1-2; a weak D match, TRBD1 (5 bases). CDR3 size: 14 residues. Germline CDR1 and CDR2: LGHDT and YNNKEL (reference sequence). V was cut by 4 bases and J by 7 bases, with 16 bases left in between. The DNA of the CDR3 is TGTGCCAGCAGCCCCGCCGATGCGGGGCGTGGCTACACCTTC. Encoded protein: CASSPADAGRGYTF.

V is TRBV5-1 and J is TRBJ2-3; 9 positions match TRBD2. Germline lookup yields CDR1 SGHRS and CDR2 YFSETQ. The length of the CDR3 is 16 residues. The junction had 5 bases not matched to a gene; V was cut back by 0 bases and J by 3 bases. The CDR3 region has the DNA TGCGCCAGCAGCTTGGATGCTAGCGGGGATACAGATACGCAGTATTTT. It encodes CASSLDASGDTDTQYF.

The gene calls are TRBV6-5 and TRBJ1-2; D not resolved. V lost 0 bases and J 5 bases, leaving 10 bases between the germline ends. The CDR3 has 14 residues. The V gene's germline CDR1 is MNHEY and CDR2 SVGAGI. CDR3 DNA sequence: TGTGCCAGCAGTTACTCCGCTGGGAGATATGGCTACACCTTC. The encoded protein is CASSYSAGRYGYTF.

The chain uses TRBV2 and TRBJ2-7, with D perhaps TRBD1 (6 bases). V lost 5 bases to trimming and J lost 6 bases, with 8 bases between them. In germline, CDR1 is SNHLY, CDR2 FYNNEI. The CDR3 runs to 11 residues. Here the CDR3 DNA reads TGTGCCAGCAGTCCCAGGGGCGAGCAGTACTTC. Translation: CASSPRGEQYF.

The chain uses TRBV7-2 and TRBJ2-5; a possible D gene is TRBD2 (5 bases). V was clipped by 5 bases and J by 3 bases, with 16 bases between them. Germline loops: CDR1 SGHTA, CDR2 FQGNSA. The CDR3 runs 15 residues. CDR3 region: CASSPHGVEKETQYF. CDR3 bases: TGTGCCAGCAGCCCACACGGGGTTGAAAAAGAGACCCAGTACTTC.

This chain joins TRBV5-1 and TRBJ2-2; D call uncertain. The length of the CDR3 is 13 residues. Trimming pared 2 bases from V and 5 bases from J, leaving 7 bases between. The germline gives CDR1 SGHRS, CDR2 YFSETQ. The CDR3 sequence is CASSFGRTGELFF. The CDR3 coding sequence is TGCGCCAGCAGCTTCGGACGTACCGGGGAGCTGTTTTTT.

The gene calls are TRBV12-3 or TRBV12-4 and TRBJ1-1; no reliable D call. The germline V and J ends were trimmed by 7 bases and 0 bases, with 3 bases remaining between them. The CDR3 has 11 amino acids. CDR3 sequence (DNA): TGTGCCAGCAACTTGAACACTGAAGCTTTCTTT. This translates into CASNLNTEAFF.

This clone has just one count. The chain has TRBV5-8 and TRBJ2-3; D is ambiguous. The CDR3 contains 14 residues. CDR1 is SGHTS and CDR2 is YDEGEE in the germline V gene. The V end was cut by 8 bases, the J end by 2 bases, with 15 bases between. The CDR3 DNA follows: TGTGCCAGTCGGGCCCGTGGAAACACAGATACGCAGTATTTT. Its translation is CASRARGNTDTQYF.

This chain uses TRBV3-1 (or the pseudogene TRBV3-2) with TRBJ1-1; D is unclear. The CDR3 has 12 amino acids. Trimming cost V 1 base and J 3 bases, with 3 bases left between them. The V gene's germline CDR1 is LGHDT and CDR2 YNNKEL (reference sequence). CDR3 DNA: TGTGCCAGCAGCCAAGTATACACTGAAGCTTTCTTT. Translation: CASSQVYTEAFF.

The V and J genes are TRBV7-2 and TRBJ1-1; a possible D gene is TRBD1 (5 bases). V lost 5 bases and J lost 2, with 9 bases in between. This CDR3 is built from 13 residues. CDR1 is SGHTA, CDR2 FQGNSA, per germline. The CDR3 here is CASSRGPNTEAFF. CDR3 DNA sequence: TGTGCCAGCAGCCGGGGCCCCAACACTGAAGCTTTCTTT.

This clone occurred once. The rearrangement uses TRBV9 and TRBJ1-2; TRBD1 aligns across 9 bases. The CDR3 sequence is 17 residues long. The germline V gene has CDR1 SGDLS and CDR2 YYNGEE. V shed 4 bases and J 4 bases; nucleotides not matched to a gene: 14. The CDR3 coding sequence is TGTGCCAGCAGCCCAAGGGCGACCGGGACAGGGATCTATGGCTACACCTTC. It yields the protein CASSPRATGTGIYGYTF.

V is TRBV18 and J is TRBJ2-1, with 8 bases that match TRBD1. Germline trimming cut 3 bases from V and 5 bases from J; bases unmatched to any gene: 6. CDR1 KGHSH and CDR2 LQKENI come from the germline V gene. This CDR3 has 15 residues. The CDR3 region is CASSPGQGANNEQFF. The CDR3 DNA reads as TGTGCCAGCTCACCCGGGCAGGGGGCGAACAATGAGCAGTTCTTC.

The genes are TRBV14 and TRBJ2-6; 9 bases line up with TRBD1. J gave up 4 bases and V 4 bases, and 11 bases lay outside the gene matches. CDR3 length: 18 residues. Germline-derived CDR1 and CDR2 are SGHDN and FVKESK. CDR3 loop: CASSRSDRGGSGANVLTF. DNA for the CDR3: TGTGCCAGCAGCCGATCGGACAGGGGTGGATCAGGGGCCAACGTCCTGACTTTC. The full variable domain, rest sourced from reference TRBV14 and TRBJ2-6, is EAGVTQFPSHSVIEKGQTVTLRCDPISGHDNLYWYRRVMGKEIKFLLHFVKESKQDESGMPNNRFLAERTGGTYSTLKVQPAELEDSGVYFCASSRSDRGGSGANVLTFGAGSRLTVL.

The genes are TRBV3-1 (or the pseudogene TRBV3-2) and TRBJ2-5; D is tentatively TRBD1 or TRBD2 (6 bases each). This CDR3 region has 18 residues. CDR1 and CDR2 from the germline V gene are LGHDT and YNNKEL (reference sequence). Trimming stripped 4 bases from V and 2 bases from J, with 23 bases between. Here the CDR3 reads CASSPPGAVVGGQETQYF. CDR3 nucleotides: TGTGCCAGCAGCCCACCGGGGGCGGTCGTAGGAGGGCAAGAGACCCAGTACTTC.

Here the CDR3 reads CASSSSWVGQETQYF. CDR3 nucleotides: TGTGCCAGCAGTTCCTCCTGGGTGGGCCAAGAGACCCAGTACTTC. The rearrangement uses TRBV28 and TRBJ2-5; D is unclear. The CDR3 spans 15 residues. CDR1 and CDR2 from the germline V gene are MDHEN and SYDVKM. Between the trimmed V and J ends, which lost 4 bases and 1 base, there was a span of 13 bases.

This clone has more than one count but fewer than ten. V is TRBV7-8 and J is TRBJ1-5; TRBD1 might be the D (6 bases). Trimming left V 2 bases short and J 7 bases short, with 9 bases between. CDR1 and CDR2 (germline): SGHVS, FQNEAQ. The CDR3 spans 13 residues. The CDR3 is CASSLPGAQPQHF. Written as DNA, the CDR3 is TGTGCCAGCAGCTTACCAGGGGCGCAGCCCCAGCATTTT.

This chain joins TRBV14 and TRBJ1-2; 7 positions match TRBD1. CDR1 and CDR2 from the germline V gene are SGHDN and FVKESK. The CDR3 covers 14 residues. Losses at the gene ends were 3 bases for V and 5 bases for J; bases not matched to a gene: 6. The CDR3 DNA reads TGTGCCAGCAGCCAGGACAGGTACGGATATGGCTACACCTTC. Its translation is CASSQDRYGYGYTF.

CDR3 in amino acids: CASSLAGQGTANYGYTF. The CDR3 bases are TGCGCCAGCAGCTTGGCGGGACAGGGGACCGCTAACTATGGCTACACCTTC. The J gene is TRBJ1-2, the V gene TRBV5-1; TRBD1 agrees at 10 bases. Germline CDR1 is SGHRS and CDR2 is YFSETQ. The J segment lost 0 bases and the V segment lost 0 bases, leaving 5 bases of the junction unmatched. The CDR3 length is 17 residues. Combining the CDR3 with reference TRBV5-1 and TRBJ1-2 gives the whole variable domain KAGVTQTPRYLIKTRGQQVTLSCSPISGHRSVSWYQQTPGQGLQFLFEYFSETQRNKGNFPGRFSGRQFSNSRSEMNVSTLELGDSALYLCASSLAGQGTANYGYTFGSGTRLTVV.

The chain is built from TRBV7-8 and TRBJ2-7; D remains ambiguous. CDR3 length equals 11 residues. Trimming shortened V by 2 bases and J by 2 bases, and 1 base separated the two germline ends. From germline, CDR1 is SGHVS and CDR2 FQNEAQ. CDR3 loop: CASSLTYEQYF. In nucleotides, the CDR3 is TGTGCCAGCAGCTTAACCTACGAGCAGTACTTC.

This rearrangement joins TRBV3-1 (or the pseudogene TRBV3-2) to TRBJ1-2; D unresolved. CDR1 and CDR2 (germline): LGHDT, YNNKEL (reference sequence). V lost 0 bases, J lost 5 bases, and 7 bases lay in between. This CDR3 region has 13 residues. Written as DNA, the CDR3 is TGTGCCAGCAGCCAAGAGGTTCATTATGGCTACACCTTC. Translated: CASSQEVHYGYTF.

DNA of the CDR3: TGTGCCAGCTCAACAGGCAGTTATTACGAGCAGTACTTC. Its protein product is CASSTGSYYEQYF. The chain uses TRBV28 and TRBJ2-7; TRBD1 might be the D (5 bases). CDR1 is MDHEN, CDR2 SYDVKM, per germline. CDR3 length: 13 amino acids. V lost 8 bases and J lost 4, with 15 bases in between. Supplemented by reference TRBV28 and TRBJ2-7, the full variable domain reads DVKVTQSSRYLVKRTGEKVFLECVQDMDHENMFWYRQDPGLGLRLIYFSYDVKMKEKGDIPEGYSVSREKKERFSLILESASTNQTSMYLCASSTGSYYEQYFGPGTRLTVT.

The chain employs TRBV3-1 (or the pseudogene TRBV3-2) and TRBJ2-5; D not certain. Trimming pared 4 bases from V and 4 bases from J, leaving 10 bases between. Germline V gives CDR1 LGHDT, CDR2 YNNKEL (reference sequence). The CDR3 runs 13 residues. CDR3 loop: CASSPVVGETQYF. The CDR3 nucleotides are TGTGCCAGCAGCCCGGTAGTGGGAGAGACCCAGTACTTC.

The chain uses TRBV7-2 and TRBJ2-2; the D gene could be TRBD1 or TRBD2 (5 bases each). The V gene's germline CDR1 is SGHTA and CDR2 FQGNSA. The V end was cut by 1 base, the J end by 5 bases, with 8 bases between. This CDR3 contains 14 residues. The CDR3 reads CASSLVWGTGELFF. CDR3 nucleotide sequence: TGTGCCAGCAGCTTAGTTTGGGGGACCGGGGAGCTGTTTTTT.

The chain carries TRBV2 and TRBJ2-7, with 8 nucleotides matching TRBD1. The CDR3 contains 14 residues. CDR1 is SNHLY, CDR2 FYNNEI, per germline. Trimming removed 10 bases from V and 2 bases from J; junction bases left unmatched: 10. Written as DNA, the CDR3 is TGTGCCACGAGGACAGGGATCAGCCCCTACGAGCAGTACTTC. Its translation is CATRTGISPYEQYF.

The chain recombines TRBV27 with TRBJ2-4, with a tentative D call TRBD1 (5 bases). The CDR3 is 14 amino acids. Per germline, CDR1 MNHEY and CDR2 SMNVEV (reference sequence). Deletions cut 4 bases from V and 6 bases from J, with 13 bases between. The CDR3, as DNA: TGTGCCAGCAGTTCCGGGTCCCAGGGAAACATTCAGTACTTC. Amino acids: CASSSGSQGNIQYF.

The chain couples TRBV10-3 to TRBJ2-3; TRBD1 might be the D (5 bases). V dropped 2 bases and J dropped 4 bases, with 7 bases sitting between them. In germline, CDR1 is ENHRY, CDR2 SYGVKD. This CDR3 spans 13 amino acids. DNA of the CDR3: TGTGCCATCAGTGAGGGGGCCTCAGATACGCAGTATTTT. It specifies CAISEGASDTQYF.

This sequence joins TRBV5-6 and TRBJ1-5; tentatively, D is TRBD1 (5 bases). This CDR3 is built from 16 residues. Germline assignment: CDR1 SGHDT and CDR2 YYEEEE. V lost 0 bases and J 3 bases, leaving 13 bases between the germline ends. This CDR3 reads CASSLALGRDNQPQHF. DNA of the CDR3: TGTGCCAGCAGCTTGGCTCTGGGGCGTGACAATCAGCCCCAGCATTTT.

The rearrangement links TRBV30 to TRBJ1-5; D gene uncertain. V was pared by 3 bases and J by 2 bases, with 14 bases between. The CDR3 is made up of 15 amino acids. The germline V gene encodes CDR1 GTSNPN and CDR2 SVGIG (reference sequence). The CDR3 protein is CAWSPSSFGNQPQHF. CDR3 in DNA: TGTGCCTGGAGCCCCTCGAGTTTTGGCAATCAGCCCCAGCATTTT.

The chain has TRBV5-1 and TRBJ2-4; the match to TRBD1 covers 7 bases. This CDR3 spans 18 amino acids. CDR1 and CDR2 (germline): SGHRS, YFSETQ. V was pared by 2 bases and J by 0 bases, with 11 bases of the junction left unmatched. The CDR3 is CASSFSPPDRAAKNIQYF. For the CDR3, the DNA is TGCGCCAGCAGCTTCTCCCCACCTGACAGGGCAGCCAAAAACATTCAGTACTTC.

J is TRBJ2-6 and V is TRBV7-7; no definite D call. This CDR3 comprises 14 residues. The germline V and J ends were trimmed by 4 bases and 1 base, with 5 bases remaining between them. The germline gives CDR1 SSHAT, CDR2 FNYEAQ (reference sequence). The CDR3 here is CASSSQSGANVLTF. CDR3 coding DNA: TGTGCCAGCAGCTCACAGTCTGGGGCCAACGTCCTGACTTTC.

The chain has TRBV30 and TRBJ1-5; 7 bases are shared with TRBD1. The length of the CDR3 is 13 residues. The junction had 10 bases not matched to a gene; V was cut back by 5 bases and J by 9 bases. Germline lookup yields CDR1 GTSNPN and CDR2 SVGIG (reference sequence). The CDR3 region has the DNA TGTGCCTGGGGCCCCGGGACAGACCTGCCCCAGCATTTT. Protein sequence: CAWGPGTDLPQHF.

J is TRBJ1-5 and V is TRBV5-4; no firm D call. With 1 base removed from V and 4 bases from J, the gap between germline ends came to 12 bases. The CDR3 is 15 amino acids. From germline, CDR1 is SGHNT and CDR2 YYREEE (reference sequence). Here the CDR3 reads CASSLYGRENQPQHF. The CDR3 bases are TGTGCCAGCAGCTTGTATGGCAGAGAAAATCAGCCCCAGCATTTT. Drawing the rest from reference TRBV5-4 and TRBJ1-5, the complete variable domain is ETGVTQSPTHLIKTRGQQVTLRCSSQSGHNTVSWYQQALGQGPQFIFQYYREEENGRGNFPPRFSGLQFPNYSSELNVNALELDDSALYLCASSLYGRENQPQHFGDGTRLSIL.